These 2 T cell receptor beta chains originate from one sample sequenced in a study of CD8+ T cells in alopecia areata. Treatment given: oral pan-JAK inhibitor, 5-10 mg twice daily. Reverse transcription of extracted RNA yielded cDNA, which provided the sequencing template. The repertoire was sequenced with immunoSEQ multiplex PCR; TCRdb's copy has only in-frame clones and lacks some. The data show about 210,000 clones, 64% seen once. Sequencing used CD4+ T cells sorted from blood, obtained at week 4, from a patient treated with tofacitinib. These receptors were collected from a human donor with alopecia areata.

The rearrangement links TRBV14 to TRBJ1-1; D is perhaps TRBD1 (5 bases). This CDR3 has 15 residues. V gave up 4 bases and J gave up 4 bases, with 16 bases separating them. Germline V CDR1 and CDR2: SGHDN, FVKESK. The CDR3 DNA sequence: TGTGCCAGCAGCCTGAGTAAGGAGGGGAGCACTGAAGCTTTCTTT. As protein: CASSLSKEGSTEAFF.

The chain employs TRBV4-1 and TRBJ2-5; 7 bases match TRBD1. Looked up from germline, CDR1 is MGHRA and CDR2 is YSYEKL. CDR3 size: 17 residues. Trimming at V came to 2 bases and at J to 6 bases, leaving 15 bases not matched to a gene. CDR3 DNA sequence: TGCGCCAGCAGCCAACTGCCCGCCGGGACAGTGGGGCAGACCCAGTACTTC. Its protein is CASSQLPAGTVGQTQYF.